Listed below are T cell receptor beta chains from one sample, sequenced in a study of blood T cell repertoires in COVID-19. Assay used: immunoSEQ multiplex PCR; TCRdb lists only in-frame clones, some missing. Among 310,000 or so clones, roughly 89% were seen once, and the ten largest hold approximately 9%. Material for sequencing was PBMCs or T cells enriched from blood (not recorded which). Receptors were obtained from a woman younger than 35 who had recovered from COVID-19. Both conserved end residues are part of each CDR3. D genes are given only for firm matches. Size values are once, few and many counts, or a class for expanded clones, and some rows have none.

>-|-|TRBJ1-6|TRBV9
TGTGCCAGCAGCGTCGCGGACAGAATCAATTCACCCCTCCACTTT
CASSVADRINSPLHF
>-|-|TRBJ1-1|TRBV29-1
TGCAGCGTCCACCGGGGTAGGGAAGCTTTCTTT
CSVHRGREAFF
>-|-|TRBJ1-4|TRBV18
TGTGCCAGCTCACGTGATCCCGGGTTTGGTGAAAAACTGTTTTTT
CASSRDPGFGEKLFF
>-|TRBD2|TRBJ2-1|TRBV5-4
TGTGCCAGAGAGTCAGGGCGGACTAGCGGGGGGGCGATTCCAGACAATGAGCAGTTCTTC
CARESGRTSGGAIPDNEQFF
>-|-|TRBJ2-3|TRBV11-2
TGTGCCAGCAACAGGGCAGATACGCAGTATTTT
CASNRADTQYF
>-|-|TRBJ1-1|TRBV5-6
TGTGCCAGCAGCTTGTTCGGGGGGAACACTGAAGCTTTCTTT
CASSLFGGNTEAFF
>-|TRBD2|TRBJ2-1|TRBV7-2
TGTGCCAGCAGCTTAGTTGTTGGGGGGGCCTACAATGAGCAGTTCTTC
CASSLVVGGAYNEQFF
>-|-|TRBJ1-3|TRBV18
TGTGCCAGCTCACCTGGAGGAGGATCTGGAAACACCATATATTTT
CASSPGGGSGNTIYF
>-|TRBD2|TRBJ2-1|TRBV11-1
TGTGCCAGCAGCCTCGGACTAGCGGAGAACAATGAGCAGTTCTTC
CASSLGLAENNEQFF
>-|TRBD1|TRBJ1-5|TRBV7-6
TGTGCCAGCAGCGGACAGGGAGTCAATCAGCCCCAGCATTTT
CASSGQGVNQPQHF
>once|TRBD1|TRBJ1-5|TRBV5-8
TGTGCCAGCGCCACCGGGACAGGGATGTTAGGTAATCAGCCCCAGCATTTT
CASATGTGMLGNQPQHF
>-|-|TRBJ2-2|TRBV7-3
TGTGCCAGCAGCTTAAGTTCAAACACCGGGGAGCTGTTTTTT
CASSLSSNTGELFF
>few|TRBD2|TRBJ2-7|TRBV6-2/TRBV6-3
TGTGCCAGCAGTTACTCGACTAGCGGGGGGTACGAGCAGTACTTC
CASSYSTSGGYEQYF
>few|-|TRBJ1-2|TRBV3-1/TRBV3-2
TGTGCCAGCAGCCAGGAGTTCTATGGCTACACCTTC
CASSQEFYGYTF
>-|-|TRBJ1-1|TRBV12-3/TRBV12-4
TGTGCCAGCAGTTTTGCAGTGGTCACTGAAGCTTTCTTT
CASSFAVVTEAFF
>-|TRBD1|TRBJ1-5|TRBV2
TGTGCCAGCAGTGAACGGGACAGGGATGTAAGGGCCCATCAGCCCCAGCATTTT
CASSERDRDVRAHQPQHF
>few|TRBD1|TRBJ2-7|TRBV7-9
TGTGCCAGCACCAAGAGGACAGGGGGGACCTACGAGCAGTACTTC
CASTKRTGGTYEQYF
>-|-|TRBJ2-5|TRBV5-4
TGTGCCAGCAGCTTGGGAGTATCCCAAGAGACCCAGTACTTC
CASSLGVSQETQYF
>-|TRBD1|TRBJ1-5|TRBV24-1
TGTGCCACCAGTGACCCGGGACAGAATCAGCCCCAGCATTTT
CATSDPGQNQPQHF
>-|-|TRBJ1-2|TRBV4-2
TGTGCCAGCAGCCCGAACAAGAATTCTAACTATGGCTACACCTTC
CASSPNKNSNYGYTF
>-|TRBD2|TRBJ2-1|TRBV29-1
TGCAGCGTTATCCCAGGGAGGGAGAGACTCAATGAGCAGTTCTTC
CSVIPGRERLNEQFF
>-|-|TRBJ2-7|TRBV21-1
TGTGCCAGCAGCAAAGGAAAGCGGGAGGGGGACATGGGACGATCACTCTACGAGCAGTACTTC
CASSKGKREGDMGRSLYEQYF
>-|TRBD1|TRBJ2-2|TRBV9
TGTGCCAGCAGCGTCCGGGACAGGGTAACCGGGGAGCTGTTTTTT
CASSVRDRVTGELFF
>-|-|TRBJ2-7|TRBV9
TGTGCCAGCAGCGTATCCGGGAGACTTACCAACGAGCAGTACTTC
CASSVSGRLTNEQYF
>once|-|TRBJ2-1|TRBV7-3
TGTGCCAGCAGCTTACACGCTGAGTTCTCCTACAATGAGCAGTTCTTC
CASSLHAEFSYNEQFF
>-|-|TRBJ2-7|TRBV11-2
TGTGCCAGCAGCTTGACTGGTCGGTACGAGCAGTACTTC
CASSLTGRYEQYF
>-|-|TRBJ1-2|TRBV28
TGTGCCAGCAGTTCGAACAGGGCGAACTACACCTTC
CASSSNRANYTF
>-|-|TRBJ1-5|TRBV7-2
TGTGCCAGCAGCACAGCCAGACATCAGCCCCAGCATTTT
CASSTARHQPQHF
>-|TRBD1|TRBJ2-1|TRBV2
TGTGCCAGCTGGGACAGGGTCTCCTACAATGAGCAGTTCTTC
CASWDRVSYNEQFF
>-|-|TRBJ1-4|TRBV5-6
TGTGCCAGCAGCTTACACCTGAATGAAAAACTGTTTTTT
CASSLHLNEKLFF
>-|-|TRBJ1-5|TRBV7-9
TGTGCCAGCAGCTTAGAGAGTCAGCCCCAGCATTTT
CASSLESQPQHF
>-|TRBD1|TRBJ1-2|TRBV5-8
TGTGCCAGCAGCTCTGGGACAGAAAACTATGGCTACACCTTC
CASSSGTENYGYTF
>-|-|TRBJ2-5|TRBV19
TGTGCCAGTAGTATAGGGGGCGCGGAAGAGACCCAGTACTTC
CASSIGGAEETQYF
>-|-|TRBJ2-7|TRBV2
TGTGCCAGCAGCCCTAACCTCTACGAGCAGTACTTC
CASSPNLYEQYF
>-|TRBD1|TRBJ1-6|TRBV6-5
TGTGCCAGCAAATTACAGGGGGATGATAATTCACCCCTCCACTTT
CASKLQGDDNSPLHF
>few|TRBD1|TRBJ2-3|TRBV28
TGTGCCAGCAGTTCCCGACGGACAGGGGTTGTAGATACGCAGTATTTT
CASSSRRTGVVDTQYF
>few|TRBD2|TRBJ2-5|TRBV30
TGTGCCGGCAAGCGGGGGGGACAAGAGACCCAGTACTTC
CAGKRGGQETQYF